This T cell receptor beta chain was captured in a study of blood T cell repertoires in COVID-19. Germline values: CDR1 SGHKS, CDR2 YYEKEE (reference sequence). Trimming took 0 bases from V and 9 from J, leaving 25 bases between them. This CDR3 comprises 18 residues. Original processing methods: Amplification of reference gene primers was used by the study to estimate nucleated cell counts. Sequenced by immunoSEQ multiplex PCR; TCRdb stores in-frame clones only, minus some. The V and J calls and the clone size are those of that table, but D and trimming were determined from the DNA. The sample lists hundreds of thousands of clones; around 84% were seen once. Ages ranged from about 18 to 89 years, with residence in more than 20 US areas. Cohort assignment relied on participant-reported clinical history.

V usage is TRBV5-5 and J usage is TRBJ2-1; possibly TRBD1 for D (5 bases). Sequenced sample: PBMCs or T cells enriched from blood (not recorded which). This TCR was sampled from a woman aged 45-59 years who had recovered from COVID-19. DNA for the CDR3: TGTGCCAGCAGCTTGGTTTTGTTCGGCGGTGGCGTCACAGGTGAGCAGTTCTTC. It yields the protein CASSLVLFGGGVTGEQFF. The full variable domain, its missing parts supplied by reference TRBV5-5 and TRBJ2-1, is DAGVTQSPTHLIKTRGQQVTLRCSPISGHKSVSWYQQVLGQGPQFIFQYYEKEERGRGNFPDRFSARQFPNYSSELNVNALLLGDSALYLCASSLVLFGGGVTGEQFFGPGTRLTVL.